This record concerns one T cell receptor beta chain sequence. Its antigen is undetermined. Data came from immunoSEQ multiplex PCR; TCRdb stores just in-frame clones and leaves some out. The table lists about 270,000 clones, around 85% of them singletons, with approximately 1% in the top ten. This CDR3 contains 12 residues. The germline V gene encodes CDR1 GTSNPN and CDR2 SVGIG (reference sequence). Germline trimming cut 3 bases from V and 7 bases from J; bases unmatched to any gene: 5. The data belong to a study of cytomegalovirus exposure and HLA in healthy donors. Study-wide points: It was found in a later analysis that first-cohort TCR clusters tended to co-occur in the 100 to 150 validation repertoires. The study flagged approximately 180 TCR beta chains as cytomegalovirus-associated. Rare TCR sequences predominated, though certain public TCRs were found in many donors. Cytomegalovirus status was reportedly diagnosed by the classifier with high sensitivity and specificity.

The chain recombines TRBV30 with TRBJ1-2; 7 bases fit TRBD1. The sequencing sample was made of PBMCs. The TCR comes from a woman between 18 and 30 years old in good health and CMV-seronegative. The CDR3 nucleotides are TGTGCCTGGAGCGGACAGGATCCTGGCTACACCTTC. Translation gives CAWSGQDPGYTF.